The 32 T cell receptor beta chains below come from one sample, sequenced in a study of T-cell reconstitution after alpha-beta-depleted transplantation in children. A library of TCRbeta sequences, prepared with unique molecular identifiers, was generated. TCRdb passed the PCR reads through MiXCR, listing each CDR3 protein once. Seen here are fewer than 550,000 distinct CDR3 sequences, roughly a tenth observed once, and the top ten hold about 2%. The specimen was PBMCs, collected before TCRalphabeta/CD19-depleted stem cell transplant. The receptors originated from a child under 10 years old with inherited bone marrow failure, due to receive a stem cell transplant.

This clonotype was recorded many times. The chain links TRBV20-1 to TRBJ2-7; D not certain. There are 12 residues in the CDR3. Trimming shortened V by 3 bases and J by 0 bases, and 6 bases separated the two germline ends. Germline V gene sequence: CDR1 DFQATT, CDR2 SNEGSKA (reference sequence). The CDR3 coding sequence is TGCAGTGCTAGTGACACCTCCTACGAGCAGTACTTC. It yields the protein CSASDTSYEQYF.

This clonotype appeared many times. This chain uses TRBV6-1 with TRBJ2-7; 7 bases align to TRBD1. The CDR3 is 12 amino acids. J was trimmed by 5 bases and V by 4 bases; bases with no gene match: 2. Germline values: CDR1 MNHNS, CDR2 SASEGT. The CDR3 protein is CASSVTGDEQYF. The CDR3 nucleotides are TGTGCCAGCAGTGTCACAGGGGACGAGCAGTACTTC.

The rearrangement joins TRBV5-4 to TRBJ2-7, with D maybe TRBD1 (6 bases). Deletions cut 5 bases from V and 1 base from J, with 13 bases between. CDR3 length: 14 residues. The germline gives CDR1 SGHNT, CDR2 YYREEE (reference sequence). CDR3 DNA: TGTGCCAGCAGTTTTCAGGACAGTTCCTACGAGCAGTACTTC. As protein: CASSFQDSSYEQYF.

The CDR3 DNA reads as TGTGCCAGCAGGAAATCAGGGGACCCTGAAGCTTTCTTT. Protein product: CASRKSGDPEAFF. V and J are TRBV5-4 and TRBJ1-1, with TRBD1 as a possible D gene (6 bases). Trimming left V 5 bases short and J 6 bases short, with 14 bases between. This CDR3 is 13 amino acids long. The germline V gene has CDR1 SGHNT and CDR2 YYREEE (reference sequence).

Turning to this clonotype: Possible read error: a much larger clone is one base away. The rearrangement joins TRBV6-2 or TRBV6-3 to TRBJ2-7; 10 bases map to TRBD2. The CDR3 length is 14 residues. Per the germline V gene, CDR1 is MNHEY and CDR2 is SVGEGT. The CDR3, as DNA: TGTGCCAGCAGGCTAGCGGGAGCCTCCGACGAGCAGTACTTC. It specifies CASRLAGASDEQYF.

There are many counts of this clonotype. V usage is TRBV20-1 and J usage is TRBJ2-5; the match to TRBD2 covers 7 bases. The V gene end was trimmed by 0 bases and the J gene end by 2 bases; junction bases not matched to a gene: 6. The CDR3 loop spans 15 amino acids. Germline V CDR1 and CDR2: DFQATT, SNEGSKA (reference sequence). The CDR3 bases are TGCAGTGCTAGAGAGTGGCTAGCGGCACAAGAGACCCAGTACTTC. Protein sequence: CSAREWLAAQETQYF.

This clonotype was seen ten or more times. The chain carries TRBV15 and TRBJ1-2; D might be TRBD1 (5 bases). Trimming cost V 1 base and J 4 bases, with 10 bases left between them. Germline CDR1 and CDR2: LNHNV and YYDKDF (reference sequence). CDR3 size: 14 residues. CDR3 nucleotide sequence: TGTGCCACCAGCAGAGGGGGGGTACGCTATGGCTACACCTTC. Translated, it gives CATSRGGVRYGYTF.

In the case of this clonotype: A much larger clonotype is one base distant, so this may be a read error. The genes are TRBV4-3 and TRBJ1-4; 10 nucleotides match TRBD1. The germline CDR1 and CDR2 sequences are LGHNA and YSLEER. The trim removed 3 bases at V and 6 bases at J, leaving 7 bases unmatched. The CDR3 loop spans 16 amino acids. The CDR3 region has the DNA TGCGCCAGCAGCCACGAGCCCGGGACAGGGGATGAAAAACTGTTTTTT. Protein: CASSHEPGTGDEKLFF.

The table lists this clonotype with many counts. The chain links TRBV7-2 to TRBJ2-3, with D possibly matching TRBD1 (5 bases). This CDR3 has 14 amino acids. Trimming removed 10 bases at V and 4 bases at J, with 18 bases between. Germline CDR1 reads SGHTA; CDR2 reads FQGNSA. The CDR3 DNA reads as TGTGCCACCGGGCCCGGAGTAGGGGCAGATACGCAGTATTTT. Amino acids: CATGPGVGADTQYF.

This clonotype was observed at least ten times. The chain carries TRBV28 and TRBJ2-3; weak D call: TRBD2 (5 bases). Trimming shortened V by 5 bases and J by 3 bases, and 15 bases separated the two germline ends. This CDR3 has 15 amino acids. CDR1 MDHEN and CDR2 SYDVKM come from the germline V gene. The CDR3 DNA sequence: TGTGCCAGCAGTCCCCCGCGGGCAAGTACAGATACGCAGTATTTT. This encodes CASSPPRASTDTQYF.

This clonotype was seen many times. This chain uses TRBV27 with TRBJ1-5; D unresolved. Germline lookup yields CDR1 MNHEY and CDR2 SMNVEV (reference sequence). The CDR3 has 14 amino acids. V was cut by 1 base and J by 3 bases, with 7 bases left in between. Here the CDR3 DNA reads TGTGCCAGCAGTTTATTCTGGGCCAATCAGCCCCAGCATTTT. It specifies CASSLFWANQPQHF.

This clonotype was observed at least ten times. The chain employs TRBV24-1 and TRBJ2-1, with 8 bases lining up with TRBD2. This CDR3 has 17 residues. In germline, CDR1 is KGHDR, CDR2 SFDVKD. V was clipped by 6 bases and J by 2 bases; unmatched bases: 11. This CDR3 is CATSSIREGSAYNEQFF. The CDR3 coding sequence is TGTGCCACCAGTTCCATCCGGGAGGGCAGCGCCTACAATGAGCAGTTCTTC.

V usage is TRBV11-2 and J usage is TRBJ2-5; D is unresolved. From germline, CDR1 is SGHAT and CDR2 FQNNGV. Trimming took 3 bases from V and 4 from J, leaving 6 bases between them. This CDR3 is 12 amino acids long. CDR3 residues: CASSFPVETQYF. The CDR3 DNA is TGTGCCAGCAGCTTCCCGGTAGAGACCCAGTACTTC.

In this sample, this clonotype turned up a few times. The chain uses TRBV12-3 or TRBV12-4 and TRBJ1-5; D is undetermined. The CDR3 loop spans 14 amino acids. V lost 7 bases, J lost 0 bases, and 10 bases lay in between. CDR3 sequence: CASTRADSNQPQHF. The CDR3 DNA reads TGTGCCAGCACTCGGGCGGATAGCAATCAGCCCCAGCATTTT.

This clonotype occurred many times. The chain links TRBV5-1 to TRBJ1-1; D is perhaps TRBD1 (5 bases). Per germline, CDR1 SGHRS and CDR2 YFSETQ. The germline V and J ends were trimmed by 0 bases and 4 bases, with 7 bases remaining between them. This CDR3 has 13 residues. The CDR3 region is CASSLEGVTEAFF. The CDR3 nucleotides are TGCGCCAGCAGCTTGGAAGGGGTCACTGAAGCTTTCTTT.

Concerning this clonotype itself: A much bigger clone sits one base away, suggesting this may be a read error. V and J are TRBV4-3 and TRBJ2-1; D is perhaps TRBD2 (6 bases). Germline CDR1 is LGHNA and CDR2 is YSLEER. The CDR3 is 17 residues long. The CDR3 loop is CASSPTWTKKSHNEQIF. Written as DNA, the CDR3 is TGCGCCAGCAGCCCTACTTGGACTAAAAAGTCCCACAATGAGCAGATCTTC.

This clonotype occurred many times. The rearrangement joins TRBV20-1 to TRBJ1-6; D not resolved. The germline CDR1 and CDR2 sequences are DFQATT and SNEGSKA (reference sequence). CDR3 length: 13 residues. V shed 6 bases and J shed 6 bases, with 12 bases lying between them. In DNA form, the CDR3 reads TGCAGTGCCACCAAACATCTTAATTCACCCCTCCACTTT. Translating gives CSATKHLNSPLHF.

The chain has TRBV20-1 and TRBJ1-4; D not resolved. The CDR3 length is 14 residues. Germline assignment: CDR1 DFQATT and CDR2 SNEGSKA (reference sequence). V was pared by 3 bases and J by 3 bases, with 11 bases between. The CDR3 loop reads CSASRPAANEKLFF. CDR3 nucleotide sequence: TGCAGTGCTAGTAGACCGGCTGCTAATGAAAAACTGTTTTTT.

J is TRBJ2-1 and V is TRBV19; D may be TRBD1 (6 bases). V gave up 4 bases and J gave up 1 base, with 11 bases separating them. Germline V gene sequence: CDR1 LNHDA, CDR2 SQIVND (reference sequence). This CDR3 spans 15 amino acids. In nucleotides, the CDR3 is TGTGCCAGTAGTACAGGGGCTGGATCCTACAATGAGCAGTTCTTC. Its translation is CASSTGAGSYNEQFF.

This clonotype occurred many times. The rearrangement uses TRBV28 and TRBJ2-7; possible D gene TRBD1, 6 bases. The CDR3 loop spans 16 amino acids. Germline V CDR1 and CDR2: MDHEN, SYDVKM. Trimming shortened V by 2 bases and J by 8 bases, and 22 bases separated the two germline ends. This CDR3 reads CASSLRGWLARLQQYF. The CDR3, as DNA: TGTGCCAGCAGTTTAAGGGGGTGGCTAGCCCGGCTACAGCAGTACTTC.

In its sample, this clonotype was seen many times. This chain uses TRBV4-3 with TRBJ2-3; D remains unclear. The length of the CDR3 is 14 residues. The V end was cut by 0 bases, the J end by 4 bases, with 8 bases between. CDR1 is LGHNA and CDR2 is YSLEER in the germline V gene. This CDR3 reads CASSQDFGSDTQYF. The CDR3 nucleotides read TGCGCCAGCAGCCAAGATTTTGGGTCAGATACGCAGTATTTT.

This clonotype was counted at least ten times. The chain couples TRBV11-1 to TRBJ2-1, with D possibly being TRBD2 (7 bases). The CDR3 has 18 residues. Germline V gene data show CDR1 as SGHAT and CDR2 as FQDESV (reference sequence). V was clipped by 0 bases and J by 6 bases, with 21 bases between them. This CDR3 is CASSLAWGGEGVFNEQFF. The CDR3 DNA is TGTGCCAGCAGCTTAGCTTGGGGAGGGGAGGGGGTTTTCAATGAGCAGTTCTTC.

About this clonotype: This may arise from a read error, as a much more abundant clone is one base away. The CDR3 loop is CVSSQVAGTYEQYF. The CDR3 bases are TGCGTCAGCAGCCAAGTAGCGGGGACCTACGAGCAGTACTTC. V and J are TRBV4-3 and TRBJ2-7, with 8 nucleotides matching TRBD2. Germline CDR1 reads LGHNA; CDR2 reads YSLEER. The CDR3 sequence is 14 residues long.

This clonotype turned up a few times. The chain recombines TRBV7-2 with TRBJ2-7, with 8 bases identical to TRBD1. This CDR3 is built from 16 residues. The trim removed 5 bases at V and 4 bases at J, leaving 13 bases unmatched. Per germline, CDR1 SGHTA and CDR2 FQGNSA. The CDR3 DNA follows: TGTGCCAGCAGCCCCCCAGGGGGCGGGATTCGGTACGAGCAGTACTTC. The encoded protein is CASSPPGGGIRYEQYF.

This clonotype was detected many times. This chain links TRBV12-3 or TRBV12-4 with TRBJ2-3, with D possibly matching TRBD2 (6 bases). The CDR3 loop spans 16 amino acids. The V and J ends lost 6 bases and 3 bases respectively, with 19 bases between them. CDR3 region: CASRPLLAAITDTQYF. For the CDR3, the DNA is TGTGCCAGCAGGCCCCTTTTAGCGGCAATTACAGATACGCAGTATTTT.

This chain uses TRBV6-2 or TRBV6-3 with TRBJ2-7; possible D gene TRBD1, 5 bases. CDR3 length equals 15 residues. Germline V lookup: CDR1 MNHEY, CDR2 SVGEGT. V shed 0 bases and J shed 2 bases, with 11 bases lying between them. The CDR3 spells CASSYSIDRAYEQYF. CDR3 nucleotide sequence: TGTGCCAGCAGTTACTCCATAGACAGAGCCTACGAGCAGTACTTC.

This clonotype has ten or more counts. The chain carries TRBV12-3 or TRBV12-4 and TRBJ2-6, with D perhaps being TRBD1 or TRBD2 (5 bases each). The CDR3 has 14 amino acids. The ends were cut back, 7 bases at V and 1 base at J, with 8 bases in the middle. The CDR3 nucleotides read TGTGCCAGCACCTGGGGGTCTGGGGCCAACGTCCTGACTTTC. Residues: CASTWGSGANVLTF.

For this clonotype: A much larger clone differs by one base, so this may be a read error. This rearrangement joins TRBV5-1 to TRBJ1-1; no clear D gene. There are 13 residues in the CDR3. Per germline, CDR1 SGHRS and CDR2 YFSETQ. DNA for the CDR3: TGCGCCAGCAGGGGGAATTCGGGTACTGACGCTTTCTTT. It encodes CASRGNSGTDAFF. Looking up the rest from reference TRBV5-1 and TRBJ1-1 gives the full variable domain: KAGVTQTPRYLIKTRGQQVTLSCSPISGHRSVSWYQQTPGQGLQFLFEYFSETQRNKGNFPGRFSGRQFSNSRSEMNVSTLELGDSALYLCASRGNSGTDAFFGQGTRLTVV.

This clonotype was detected ten times or more. This sequence joins TRBV11-2 and TRBJ2-3; no clear D gene. CDR3 length: 11 amino acids. Germline-derived CDR1 and CDR2 are SGHAT and FQNNGV. V lost 7 bases, J lost 2 bases, and 4 bases lay in between. CDR3 sequence: CASTITDTQYF. The CDR3, as DNA: TGTGCCAGCACGATCACAGATACGCAGTATTTT.

In its sample, this clonotype was seen many times. The gene calls are TRBV10-3 and TRBJ1-5; the match to TRBD1 covers 8 bases. The length of the CDR3 is 16 residues. V gave up 0 bases and J gave up 4 bases; unmatched junction bases: 5. Germline assignment: CDR1 ENHRY and CDR2 SYGVKD. CDR3 protein: CAISESGTGDNQPQHF. The DNA of the CDR3 is TGTGCCATCAGTGAGTCTGGGACAGGTGATAATCAGCCCCAGCATTTT.

The V and J genes are TRBV11-2 and TRBJ2-7; 8 bases are shared with TRBD2. Germline CDR1 reads SGHAT; CDR2 reads FQNNGV. The CDR3 has 16 amino acids. After removal of 2 bases from V and 2 bases from J, the junction contained 8 bases not matched to a gene. In DNA form, the CDR3 reads TGTGCCAGCAGCTTACGGGGGGGGCGTCGAACCTACGAGCAGTACTTC. Encoded protein: CASSLRGGRRTYEQYF.

This clonotype was seen many times. The CDR3 coding sequence is TGTGCCAGTAGTTACTGGCAGTTCGGCACAGATACGCAGTATTTT. Encoded protein: CASSYWQFGTDTQYF. The chain has TRBV19 and TRBJ2-3, with D uncertain. Germline CDR1 LNHDA, CDR2 SQIVND (reference sequence). Trimming removed 5 bases from V and 1 base from J, with 13 bases in between. The CDR3 covers 15 residues.